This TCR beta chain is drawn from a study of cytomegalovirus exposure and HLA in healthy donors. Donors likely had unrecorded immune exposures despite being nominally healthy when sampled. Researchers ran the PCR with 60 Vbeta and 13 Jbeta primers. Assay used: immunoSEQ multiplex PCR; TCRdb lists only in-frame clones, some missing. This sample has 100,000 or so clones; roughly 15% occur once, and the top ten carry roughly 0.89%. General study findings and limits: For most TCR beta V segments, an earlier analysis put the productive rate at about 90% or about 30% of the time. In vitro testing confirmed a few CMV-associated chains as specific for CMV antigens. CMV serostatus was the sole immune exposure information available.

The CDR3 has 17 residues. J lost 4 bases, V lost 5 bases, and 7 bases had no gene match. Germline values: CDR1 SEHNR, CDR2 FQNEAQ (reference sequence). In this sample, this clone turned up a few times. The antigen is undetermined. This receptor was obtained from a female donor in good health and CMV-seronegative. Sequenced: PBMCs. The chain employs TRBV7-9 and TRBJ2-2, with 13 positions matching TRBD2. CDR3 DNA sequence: TGTGCCAGCAGCCCTGGGACTAGCGGGACCCTCACCGGGGAGCTGTTTTTT. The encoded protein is CASSPGTSGTLTGELFF. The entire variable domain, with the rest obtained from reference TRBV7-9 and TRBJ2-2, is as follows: DTGVSQNPRHKITKRGQNVTFRCDPISEHNRLYWYRQTLGQGPEFLTYFQNEAQLEKSRLLSDRFSAERPKGSFSTLEIQRTEQGDSAMYLCASSPGTSGTLTGELFFGEGSRLTVL.